This T cell receptor (beta chain) was sequenced during a study of Graves' ophthalmopathy and Graves' hyperthyroidism. Other autoimmune disease, uncontrolled infection, pregnancy and lactation led to exclusion. This clonotype was detected ten times or more. Germline CDR1 reads DFQATT; CDR2 reads SNEGSKA (reference sequence). CDR3 length: 14 amino acids. The V end was cut by 0 bases, the J end by 1 base, with 10 bases between. Amplified TCR beta CDR3 regions were obtained using RNA transcripts as template. Investigators did first-round RT-PCR with HTBI primers, then second-round multiplex PCR. TCRdb re-called the multiplex PCR reads through MiXCR, storing one row per CDR3 protein. The sample lists a few hundred thousand distinct CDR3 sequences; roughly 15% were seen once.

Sequencing was carried out using peripheral blood. The source of this sequence is an adult man with Graves' ophthalmopathy. The chain carries TRBV20-1 and TRBJ2-7; D is perhaps TRBD1 (6 bases). The CDR3 sequence is CSARENRGSYEQYF. In DNA form, the CDR3 reads TGCAGTGCTAGAGAAAATAGGGGGTCCTACGAGCAGTACTTC.